The 16 T cell receptor beta chains presented below share a single source sample, sequenced in a study of shared clonotypes between healthy human individuals. Measured with immunoSEQ multiplex PCR; TCRdb has only the in-frame clones, and not every one. The sample yields about 2.4 million clones, 85% to 95% seen once. Sequenced material: naive CD4+ T cells sorted from blood. Subset described: CD45RA+ positively selected. These receptors were taken from a young man in good health.

The chain has TRBV9 and TRBJ1-3; possible D gene TRBD1, 6 bases. Trimming cost V 5 bases and J 2 bases, with 11 bases left between them. Germline loops: CDR1 SGDLS, CDR2 YYNGEE. The CDR3 runs 14 residues. The CDR3 region is CASSWGGAGNTIYF. In DNA, the CDR3 is TGTGCCAGCAGTTGGGGGGGCGCTGGAAACACCATATATTTT.

The rearrangement joins TRBV7-9 to TRBJ2-7; TRBD1 is a possible D gene (6 bases). V lost 5 bases and J lost 6, with 17 bases in between. The CDR3 covers 14 residues. Germline CDR1 is SEHNR and CDR2 is FQNEAQ (reference sequence). CDR3 region: CASSPKGTTLEQYF. The CDR3 bases are TGTGCCAGCAGCCCGAAGGGGACAACCCTCGAGCAGTACTTC.

This clone was counted only a few times. The identical CDR3 is also encoded by other nucleotide sequences in the sample. This chain links TRBV7-9 with TRBJ2-5; D is unresolved. CDR3 length: 11 amino acids. The germline V and J ends were trimmed by 5 bases and 1 base, with 2 bases remaining between them. CDR1 is SEHNR and CDR2 is FQNEAQ in the germline V gene (reference sequence). DNA of the CDR3: TGTGCCAGCAGCCCCCAAGAGACCCAGTACTTC. Protein: CASSPQETQYF.

The chain employs TRBV5-1 and TRBJ2-3; 9 nucleotides line up with TRBD1. CDR1 is SGHRS and CDR2 is YFSETQ in the germline V gene. Trimming took 2 bases from V and 3 from J; bases not matched to a gene: 10. This CDR3 is built from 17 residues. CDR3 sequence: CASSFGLRDRETDTQYF. The CDR3 DNA sequence: TGCGCCAGCAGCTTTGGTCTCCGGGACAGGGAAACAGATACGCAGTATTTT.

The chain carries TRBV4-3 and TRBJ2-7, with 10 nucleotides matching TRBD2. Germline lookup yields CDR1 LGHNA and CDR2 YSLEER. This CDR3 spans 16 amino acids. The trim removed 0 bases at V and 5 bases at J, leaving 7 bases unmatched. The CDR3 DNA follows: TGCGCCAGCAGCCAAGAAGGGCTAGCGGGAGTACACGAGCAGTACTTC. Translated: CASSQEGLAGVHEQYF.

The chain joins TRBV9 to TRBJ2-3; possible D gene TRBD2, 7 bases. Germline CDR1 is SGDLS and CDR2 is YYNGEE. This CDR3 is 15 amino acids long. Trimming left V 3 bases short and J 0 bases short, with 11 bases between. The CDR3 loop reads CASSDGGRSTDTQYF. CDR3 in DNA: TGTGCCAGCAGCGACGGGGGGCGTAGCACAGATACGCAGTATTTT.

The chain uses TRBV9 and TRBJ2-7; weak D call: TRBD1 (5 bases). Germline V gene sequence: CDR1 SGDLS, CDR2 YYNGEE. The germline V and J ends were trimmed by 3 bases and 2 bases, with 12 bases remaining between them. CDR3 length: 14 amino acids. The chain's CDR3 is CASSASTVPYEQYF. The CDR3 nucleotides are TGTGCCAGCAGCGCGTCGACAGTCCCCTACGAGCAGTACTTC. Looking up the rest from reference TRBV9 and TRBJ2-7 gives the full variable domain: DSGVTQTPKHLITATGQRVTLRCSPRSGDLSVYWYQQSLDQGLQFLIQYYNGEERAKGNILERFSAQQFPDLHSELNLSSLELGDSALYFCASSASTVPYEQYFGPGTRLTVT.

V gene TRBV18 combines with J gene TRBJ1-4, with 11 bases fitting TRBD1. The CDR3 runs to 15 residues. With V trimmed by 2 bases and J by 6 bases, 2 bases remained unmatched. Germline CDR1 is KGHSH and CDR2 is LQKENI. CDR3 sequence reads: CASSPRTGGHEKLFF. In DNA form, the CDR3 reads TGTGCCAGCTCACCAAGGACAGGGGGCCATGAAAAACTGTTTTTT.

V and J are TRBV27 and TRBJ1-4; D is uncertain. Trimming took 1 base from V and 0 from J, leaving 3 bases between them. CDR3 length equals 14 residues. Germline V CDR1 and CDR2: MNHEY, SMNVEV (reference sequence). The chain's CDR3 is CASSLYATNEKLFF. The DNA for the CDR3 is TGTGCCAGCAGTTTATACGCAACTAATGAAAAACTGTTTTTT. Looking up the rest from reference TRBV27 and TRBJ1-4 gives the full variable domain: EAQVTQNPRYLITVTGKKLTVTCSQNMNHEYMSWYRQDPGLGLRQIYYSMNVEVTDKGDVPEGYKVSRKEKRNFPLILESPSPNQTSLYFCASSLYATNEKLFFGSGTQLSVL.

The chain couples TRBV6-6 to TRBJ1-6; the D is unclear. Germline CDR1 is MNHNY and CDR2 is SVGAGI (reference sequence). This CDR3 comprises 13 residues. The V end lost 2 bases, the J end lost 7 bases, and 6 bases lay between the germline ends. CDR3: CASSYAANSPLHF. CDR3 DNA sequence: TGTGCCAGCAGTTACGCGGCAAATTCACCCCTCCACTTT.

The CDR3 sequence: CASSLVGQGQETQYF. The CDR3 DNA is TGTGCCAGCAGCTTGGTGGGTCAGGGGCAAGAGACCCAGTACTTC. The V and J genes are TRBV5-6 and TRBJ2-5; D is perhaps TRBD1 (6 bases). Germline V CDR1 and CDR2: SGHDT, YYEEEE. This CDR3 has 15 amino acids. V lost 0 bases, J lost 2 bases, and 11 bases lay in between.

The genes are TRBV15 and TRBJ2-5; TRBD2 matches at 7 bases. CDR3 size: 14 residues. With 1 base clipped from V and 13 bases from J, the junction kept 12 bases outside the gene matches. Germline V gene lookup returns CDR1 LNHNV and CDR2 YYDKDF (reference sequence). In nucleotides, the CDR3 is TGTGCCACCAGCAGAGGATGGGAGGGACCGCCTCCGTACTTC. Its protein product is CATSRGWEGPPPYF.

This chain joins TRBV9 and TRBJ2-1, with 7 positions matching TRBD2. Germline CDR1 and CDR2: SGDLS and YYNGEE. Germline trimming cut 3 bases from V and 2 bases from J; bases unmatched to any gene: 5. This CDR3 has 15 amino acids. The CDR3 bases are TGTGCCAGCAGCGCCCAGACTAGCACCTACAATGAGCAGTTCTTC. It encodes CASSAQTSTYNEQFF.

Remarks on this clone: The sample carries other DNA sequences with the same CDR3. The chain recombines TRBV7-9 with TRBJ2-1; 7 nucleotides align to TRBD2. V shed 5 bases, J shed 4 bases, and the junction held 8 bases outside the gene matches. CDR1 SEHNR and CDR2 FQNEAQ come from the germline V gene (reference sequence). The CDR3 loop spans 15 amino acids. The chain's CDR3 is CASSPGLAVYNEQFF. In nucleotides, the CDR3 is TGTGCCAGCAGCCCTGGGCTAGCGGTGTACAATGAGCAGTTCTTC.

This clone was observed a few times. The chain combines TRBV28 with TRBJ1-1; D is perhaps TRBD1 (6 bases). The CDR3 extends over 13 amino acids. Per the germline V gene, CDR1 is MDHEN and CDR2 is SYDVKM. V was pared by 5 bases and J by 9 bases, with 16 bases between. The DNA for the CDR3 is TGTGCCAGCAGTGAGGACAGAAGGGAGCAAGCTTTCTTT. It codes for CASSEDRREQAFF.

V is TRBV30 and J is TRBJ2-1; 7 nucleotides line up with TRBD1. In germline, CDR1 is GTSNPN, CDR2 SVGIG (reference sequence). This CDR3 region has 13 residues. V gave up 2 bases and J gave up 9 bases; unmatched junction bases: 7. CDR3 in amino acids: CAWSTQQGSEQFF. CDR3 in DNA: TGTGCCTGGAGTACCCAACAGGGGAGTGAGCAGTTCTTC.